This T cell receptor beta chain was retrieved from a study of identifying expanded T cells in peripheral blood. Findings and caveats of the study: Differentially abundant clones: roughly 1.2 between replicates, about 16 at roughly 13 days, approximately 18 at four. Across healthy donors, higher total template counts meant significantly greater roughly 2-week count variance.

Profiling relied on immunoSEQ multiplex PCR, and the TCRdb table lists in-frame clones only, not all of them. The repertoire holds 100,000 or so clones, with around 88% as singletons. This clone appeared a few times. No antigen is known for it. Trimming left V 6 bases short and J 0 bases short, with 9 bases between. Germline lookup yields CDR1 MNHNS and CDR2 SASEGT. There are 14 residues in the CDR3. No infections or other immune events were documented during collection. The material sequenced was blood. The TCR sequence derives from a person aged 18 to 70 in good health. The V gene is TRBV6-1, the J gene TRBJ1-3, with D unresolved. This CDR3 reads CASSTDYSGNTIYF. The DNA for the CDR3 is TGTGCCAGCAGCACAGATTACTCTGGAAACACCATATATTTT.